Included here is one T cell receptor beta chain sequence, with context. The sample belongs to a study of cytomegalovirus exposure and HLA in healthy donors. With 4 bases clipped from V and 4 bases from J, the junction kept 7 bases outside the gene matches. This CDR3 has 14 amino acids. CDR1 and CDR2 (germline): SGDLS, YYNGEE. PCR amplification relied on 60 Vbeta primers (plus 13 Jbeta primers). Assay used: immunoSEQ multiplex PCR; TCRdb lists only in-frame clones, some missing. The sample has approximately 100,000 clones, 60% to 70% seen once; the top ten hold around 3.3%. The source is a woman aged 45-65 years in good health and CMV-seronegative. This chain uses TRBV9 with TRBJ1-2, with TRBD1 identical over 7 bases. Source material: PBMCs. The CDR3 protein is CASSPPGTVYGYTF. The CDR3 DNA reads as TGTGCCAGCAGCCCCCCGGGGACAGTCTATGGCTACACCTTC.